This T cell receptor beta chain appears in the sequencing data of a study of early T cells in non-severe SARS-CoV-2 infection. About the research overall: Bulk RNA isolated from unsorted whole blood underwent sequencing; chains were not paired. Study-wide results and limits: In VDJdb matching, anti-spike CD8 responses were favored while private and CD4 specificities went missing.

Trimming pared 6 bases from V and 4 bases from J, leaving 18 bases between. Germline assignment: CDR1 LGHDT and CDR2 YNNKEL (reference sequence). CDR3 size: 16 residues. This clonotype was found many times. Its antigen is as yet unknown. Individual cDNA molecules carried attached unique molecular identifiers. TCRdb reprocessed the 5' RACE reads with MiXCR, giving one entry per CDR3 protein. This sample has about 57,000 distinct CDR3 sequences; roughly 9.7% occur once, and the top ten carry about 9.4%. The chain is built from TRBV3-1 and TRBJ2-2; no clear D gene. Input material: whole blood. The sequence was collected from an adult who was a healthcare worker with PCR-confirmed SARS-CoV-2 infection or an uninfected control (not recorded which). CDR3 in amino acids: CASSLQTSRGTGELFF. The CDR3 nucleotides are TGTGCCAGCAGTCTCCAAACCAGCAGAGGCACCGGGGAGCTGTTTTTT.